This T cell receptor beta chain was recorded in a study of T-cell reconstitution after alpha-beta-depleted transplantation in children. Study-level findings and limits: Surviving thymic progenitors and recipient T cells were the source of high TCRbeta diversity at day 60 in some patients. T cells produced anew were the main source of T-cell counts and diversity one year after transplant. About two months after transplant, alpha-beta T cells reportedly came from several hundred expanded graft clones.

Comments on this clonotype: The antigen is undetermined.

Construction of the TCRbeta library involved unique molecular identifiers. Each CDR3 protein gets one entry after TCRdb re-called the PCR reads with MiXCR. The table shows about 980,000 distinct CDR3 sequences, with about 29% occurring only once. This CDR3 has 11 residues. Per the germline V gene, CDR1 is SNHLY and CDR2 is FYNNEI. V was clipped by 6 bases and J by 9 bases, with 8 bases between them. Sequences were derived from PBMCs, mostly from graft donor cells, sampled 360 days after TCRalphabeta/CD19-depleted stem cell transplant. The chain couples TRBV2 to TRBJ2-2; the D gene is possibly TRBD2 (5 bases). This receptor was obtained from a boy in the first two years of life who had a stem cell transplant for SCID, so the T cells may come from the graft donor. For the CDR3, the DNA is TGTGCCAGCAGGGCGGACTGGGAGCTGTTTTTT. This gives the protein CASRADWELFF.